This entry is about one T cell receptor (beta chain). Its matching antigen is unknown. This CDR3 region has 17 residues. V dropped 4 bases and J dropped 4 bases, with 23 bases sitting between them. CDR1 and CDR2 from the germline V gene are SEHNR and FQNEAQ (reference sequence). RNA transcripts gave rise to amplified TCR beta CDR3 regions. Carried out on the TCR CDR3, a first-round RT-PCR used the HTBI primer set. TCRdb passed the multiplex PCR reads through MiXCR, listing each CDR3 protein once. Here the sample spans some 690,000 distinct CDR3 sequences, 15% to 20% being singletons. This specimen comes from a study of T cells in Graves' hyperthyroidism and ophthalmopathy. Study results and caveats: In the blood, most expanded thyroid clonotypes above 0.001 appeared as well. Ophthalmopathy, which appeared later, was predicted by the model a median about 5.9 months before onset.

The receptor was isolated from a man over 45 with Graves' hyperthyroidism. The chain combines TRBV7-9 with TRBJ2-7; TRBD2 might be the D (6 bases). The sequenced sample was blood. The CDR3 DNA follows: TGTGCCAGCAGCTCCCATCACGGGAGCGTCGGGGAGTACGAGCAGTACTTC. The encoded protein is CASSSHHGSVGEYEQYF.